A single sample gave rise to the 26 T cell receptor beta chains below, sequenced in a study of T-cell memory formation after mild COVID-19 (dated by TCRdb to the early 2020s). The method was 5' RACE. Sequenced using an Illumina NovaSeq 6000. TCRdb applied fastp at Q25 and MiXCR to the public reads, then kept only in-frame beta chains. Duplicate CDR3 protein sequences are folded into a single record with the most common DNA and genes. The sample profile shows some 250,000 distinct CDR3 sequences; 8% to 9.5% of them were found once. 20% to 25% of the sample goes to the ten largest clones. The source material was PBMCs or a T cell subset sorted from them (not recorded which). The receptors shown here come from a man aged 18-30 years who had mild COVID-19 (a few samples of this study predate the infection). The sample titles of this study are shuffled in the database, so cell type and time point are left out; the donor was told from shared clones.

The rearrangement uses TRBV12-3 or TRBV12-4 and TRBJ1-2, with D hard to call. This CDR3 is 14 amino acids long. V was clipped by 3 bases and J by 4 bases, with 12 bases between them. CDR3 sequence reads: CASSFGRTLYGYTF. The CDR3 DNA follows: TGTGCCAGCAGTTTTGGACGGACCCTCTATGGCTACACCTTC.

This clonotype was seen a handful of times. The chain is built from TRBV5-1 and TRBJ2-7; the match to TRBD2 covers 7 bases. Germline values: CDR1 SGHRS, CDR2 YFSETQ. The CDR3 loop spans 15 amino acids. With V trimmed by 4 bases and J by 3 bases, 10 bases remained unmatched. This CDR3 is CASSPGGGGDYEQYF. The CDR3 nucleotides are TGCGCCAGCAGCCCCGGCGGGGGAGGGGACTACGAGCAGTACTTC.

This clonotype was recorded many times. The chain couples TRBV12-3 or TRBV12-4 to TRBJ1-2, with D tentatively TRBD1 (5 bases). The CDR3 spans 13 residues. The V gene lost 1 base and the J gene lost 7 bases, with 10 bases spanning the gap. CDR3 in amino acids: CASSLVQGGGYTF. The CDR3 DNA follows: TGTGCCAGCAGTTTAGTCCAGGGCGGTGGCTACACCTTC.

This clonotype was counted ten times or more. The chain joins TRBV2 to TRBJ2-7; no reliable D call. This CDR3 has 13 residues. Trimming took off 7 bases at V and 3 bases at J, with 13 bases between the two ends. The germline V gene has CDR1 SNHLY and CDR2 FYNNEI. In DNA form, the CDR3 reads TGTGCCAGCATATGGGGTGATCACTACGAGCAGTACTTC. Protein product: CASIWGDHYEQYF.

This clonotype showed up just a few times. J is TRBJ1-1 and V is TRBV5-6; D is unresolved. Trimming removed 1 base from V and 11 bases from J, with 12 bases in between. This CDR3 has 12 amino acids. Germline CDR1 and CDR2: SGHDT and YYEEEE. DNA for the CDR3: TGTGCCAGCAGCTTGATTGTGGGGATGGCTTTCTTT. Protein product: CASSLIVGMAFF.

The chain employs TRBV7-9 and TRBJ2-3; D unresolved. Germline V gene lookup returns CDR1 SEHNR and CDR2 FQNEAQ (reference sequence). The CDR3 extends over 14 amino acids. The V and J ends lost 2 bases and 6 bases respectively, with 12 bases between them. The CDR3 DNA sequence: TGTGCCAGCAGCTTATTGATATTGAGGGATACGCAGTATTTT. This sequence encodes CASSLLILRDTQYF.

In this sample, this clonotype turned up a few times. The V call is TRBV12-3 or TRBV12-4, the J call TRBJ1-2; unclear D gene. V lost 3 bases and J 6 bases, leaving 14 bases between the germline ends. This CDR3 is 14 amino acids long. The CDR3 here is CASSFSGRRNGYTF. In DNA, the CDR3 is TGTGCCAGCAGTTTCTCCGGCAGGAGAAATGGCTACACCTTC.

The chain employs TRBV15 and TRBJ2-6, with 7 bases that match TRBD2. V shed 5 bases and J 1 base; nucleotides not matched to a gene: 20. The CDR3 is 21 residues long. Germline CDR1 reads LNHNV; CDR2 reads YYDKDF (reference sequence). The CDR3 sequence is CATSSQAPETSHTSGANVLTF. CDR3 bases: TGTGCCACCAGCTCCCAAGCCCCTGAGACTAGCCATACTTCTGGGGCCAACGTCCTGACTTTC.

This clonotype was recorded a few times. The chain has TRBV7-2 and TRBJ2-1; no reliable D call. V dropped 1 base and J dropped 7 bases, with 11 bases sitting between them. CDR1 is SGHTA, CDR2 FQGNSA, per germline. This CDR3 is built from 14 residues. CDR3 nucleotides: TGTGCCAGCAGCTTAGGGCCTACCCCAAATGAGCAGTTCTTC. As protein: CASSLGPTPNEQFF.

This chain connects TRBV6-1 to TRBJ1-2; 8 nucleotides line up with TRBD1. Per the germline V gene, CDR1 is MNHNS and CDR2 is SASEGT. The CDR3 consists of 15 residues. Trimming took 2 bases from V and 8 from J; bases not matched to a gene: 10. As DNA, the CDR3 is TGTGCCAGCAGTGAACTTATAGGACAGGGAGTAGGCTACACCTTC. This gives the protein CASSELIGQGVGYTF.

The genes are TRBV7-2 and TRBJ2-3; no clear D gene. With 5 bases removed from V and 4 bases from J, the gap between germline ends came to 13 bases. CDR1 and CDR2 from the germline V gene are SGHTA and FQGNSA. The CDR3 loop spans 14 amino acids. CDR3 nucleotides: TGTGCCAGCAGCCAACGGCCGGTCTCAGATACGCAGTATTTT. It encodes CASSQRPVSDTQYF.

The table lists this clonotype with a few counts. This chain connects TRBV9 to TRBJ2-1, with D perhaps TRBD1 or TRBD2 (5 bases each). CDR3 length: 15 amino acids. The germline gives CDR1 SGDLS, CDR2 YYNGEE. V lost 3 bases and J 4 bases, leaving 14 bases between the germline ends. Written as DNA, the CDR3 is TGTGCCAGCAGCGCTGAGGGGCCCGGGTACAATGAGCAGTTCTTC. This codes for CASSAEGPGYNEQFF.

The chain joins TRBV5-6 to TRBJ1-2; D gene unclear. CDR1 and CDR2 (germline): SGHDT, YYEEEE. CDR3 length: 16 residues. V gave up 4 bases and J gave up 5 bases, with 21 bases separating them. CDR3 amino acids: CASSAVRSSKIYGYTF. Here the CDR3 DNA reads TGTGCCAGCAGCGCGGTCCGGAGCTCCAAGATTTATGGCTACACCTTC.

Ten or more counts support this clonotype. The V and J genes are TRBV29-1 and TRBJ2-7; perhaps TRBD1 as D (6 bases). This CDR3 contains 14 residues. Per the germline V gene, CDR1 is SQVTM and CDR2 is ANQGSEA. V was pared by 7 bases and J by 1 base, with 17 bases between. The CDR3 protein is CSGIQDSPSYEQYF. CDR3 DNA: TGCAGCGGTATACAGGACAGCCCTTCCTACGAGCAGTACTTC.

The rearrangement uses TRBV15 and TRBJ1-5; a weak D match, TRBD1 (6 bases). V was trimmed by 4 bases and J by 5 bases, leaving 18 bases between them. The germline V gene has CDR1 LNHNV and CDR2 YYDKDF (reference sequence). The CDR3 is 16 residues long. CDR3 coding DNA: TGTGCCACCAGCACCGCGCAGGGGTGGAAGGATCAGCCCCAGCATTTT. This translates into CATSTAQGWKDQPQHF.

The rearrangement links TRBV5-4 to TRBJ2-3; D ambiguous. CDR3 length: 14 residues. The germline gives CDR1 SGHNT, CDR2 YYREEE (reference sequence). The V and J ends lost 2 bases and 1 base respectively, with 8 bases between them. Here the CDR3 DNA reads TGTGCCAGCAGCTTTCCGGGCCGCACAGATACGCAGTATTTT. Protein: CASSFPGRTDTQYF.

This clonotype was seen only a few times. The chain uses TRBV5-5 and TRBJ2-7; TRBD1 matches 8 bases. CDR1 is SGHKS and CDR2 is YYEKEE in the germline V gene (reference sequence). This CDR3 comprises 12 residues. J gave up 9 bases and V 4 bases, and 6 bases lay outside the gene matches. The CDR3 spells CASSLQGAGQYF. The CDR3 DNA is TGTGCCAGCAGCCTCCAGGGGGCCGGGCAGTACTTC.

This clonotype was found a few times. V usage is TRBV13 and J usage is TRBJ2-1, with 8 bases fitting TRBD1. The CDR3 totals 15 residues. Germline V lookup: CDR1 PRHDT, CDR2 FYEKMQ (reference sequence). Trimming cost V 5 bases and J 3 bases; bases outside gene matches: 6. This CDR3 is CASSLGQGYYNEQFF. CDR3 nucleotides: TGTGCCAGCAGCCTTGGACAGGGCTACTACAATGAGCAGTTCTTC.

This chain links TRBV5-4 with TRBJ2-1; D may be TRBD1 or TRBD2 (5 bases each). Looked up from germline, CDR1 is SGHNT and CDR2 is YYREEE (reference sequence). This CDR3 is 13 amino acids long. Between the trimmed V and J ends, which lost 4 bases and 4 bases, there was a span of 9 bases. In nucleotides, the CDR3 is TGTGCCAGCAGCACGGGACCTTACAATGAGCAGTTCTTC. Translated: CASSTGPYNEQFF. Combining the CDR3 with reference TRBV5-4 and TRBJ2-1 gives the whole variable domain ETGVTQSPTHLIKTRGQQVTLRCSSQSGHNTVSWYQQALGQGPQFIFQYYREEENGRGNFPPRFSGLQFPNYSSELNVNALELDDSALYLCASSTGPYNEQFFGPGTRLTVL.

The sample holds many counts of this clonotype. This chain uses TRBV12-3 or TRBV12-4 with TRBJ2-5; no firm D call. Trimming cost V 6 bases and J 2 bases, with 10 bases left between them. The CDR3 length is 13 residues. The CDR3 reads CASSLGPQETQYF. CDR3 DNA sequence: TGTGCCAGCAGCTTGGGTCCTCAAGAGACCCAGTACTTC.

V gene TRBV6-1 combines with J gene TRBJ1-5; TRBD1 might be the D (5 bases). Germline CDR1 is MNHNS and CDR2 is SASEGT. V was cut by 5 bases and J by 7 bases, with 18 bases left in between. There are 15 residues in the CDR3. The CDR3 nucleotides are TGTGCCAGCAGTCCCCTTGACGGGGCGCGGCAGCCCCAGCATTTT. Translation gives CASSPLDGARQPQHF.

This chain joins TRBV7-6 and TRBJ2-5; D may correspond to TRBD1 or TRBD2 (5 bases each). The CDR3 sequence is 13 residues long. Per germline, CDR1 SGHVS and CDR2 FNYEAQ. The V end was cut by 5 bases, the J end by 5 bases, with 12 bases between. The CDR3 protein is CASSKGPVETQYF. CDR3 DNA sequence: TGTGCCAGCAGCAAGGGACCAGTTGAGACCCAGTACTTC.

This clonotype has more than one count but fewer than ten. The V and J genes are TRBV24-1 and TRBJ2-1; 8 positions agree with TRBD1. The CDR3 has 16 residues. CDR1 is KGHDR and CDR2 is SFDVKD in the germline V gene. With V trimmed by 3 bases and J by 2 bases, 5 bases remained unmatched. The DNA for the CDR3 is TGTGCCACCAGTGATAGGACAGGGAAGACCTACAATGAGCAGTTCTTC. Protein product: CATSDRTGKTYNEQFF.

The sample holds many counts of this clonotype. The chain has TRBV20-1 and TRBJ2-2; D is uncertain. Germline CDR1 DFQATT, CDR2 SNEGSKA (reference sequence). Deletions cut 0 bases from V and 0 bases from J, with 11 bases between. CDR3 length: 16 amino acids. Here the CDR3 DNA reads TGCAGTGCTAGAGATGCCCAGGCGACGAACACCGGGGAGCTGTTTTTT. It yields the protein CSARDAQATNTGELFF.

The V gene is TRBV7-3, the J gene TRBJ2-6; D is possibly TRBD1 (7 bases). Germline V lookup: CDR1 SGHTA, CDR2 FQGTGA. V gave up 4 bases and J gave up 0 bases, with 16 bases separating them. This CDR3 region has 18 residues. The CDR3 is CASSWQGGPLSGANVLTF. DNA of the CDR3: TGTGCCAGCAGCTGGCAGGGGGGTCCCCTCTCTGGGGCCAACGTCCTGACTTTC.

The sample holds one count of this clonotype. One base away lies a much larger clone, so this may be a sequencing read error. The V call is TRBV15, the J call TRBJ2-5; D might be TRBD2 (5 bases). CDR1 and CDR2 (germline): LNHNV, YYDKDF (reference sequence). CDR3 length equals 15 residues. CDR3 bases: TGTGCCACCAGCAGAGATCTGGGGAGCCAAGGGACCCAGTACTTC. This sequence encodes CATSRDLGSQGTQYF. The full variable domain, in which reference TRBV15 and TRBJ2-5 provide the parts outside the CDR3, is DAMVIQNPRYQVTQFGKPVTLSCSQTLNHNVMYWYQQKSSQAPKLLFHYYDKDFNNEADTPDNFQSRRPNTSFCFLDIRSPGLGDTAMYLCATSRDLGSQGTQYFGPGTRLLVL.